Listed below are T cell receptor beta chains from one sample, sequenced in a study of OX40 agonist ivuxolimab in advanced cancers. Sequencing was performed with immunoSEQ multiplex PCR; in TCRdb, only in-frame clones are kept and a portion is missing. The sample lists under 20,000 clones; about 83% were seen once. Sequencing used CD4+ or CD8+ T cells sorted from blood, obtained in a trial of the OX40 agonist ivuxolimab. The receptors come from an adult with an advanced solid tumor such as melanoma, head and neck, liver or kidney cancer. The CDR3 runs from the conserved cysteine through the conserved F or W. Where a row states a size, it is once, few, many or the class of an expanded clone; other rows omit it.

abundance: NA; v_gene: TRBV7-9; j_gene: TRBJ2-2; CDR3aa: CASSLVGSIPGELFF
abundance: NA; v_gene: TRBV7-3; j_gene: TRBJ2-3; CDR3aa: CASSSTGGRTDTQYF
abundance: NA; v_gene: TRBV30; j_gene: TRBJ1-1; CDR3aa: CAWRSFVTEAFF
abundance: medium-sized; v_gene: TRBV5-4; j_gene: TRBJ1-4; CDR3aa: CASSLGTFATNEKLFF
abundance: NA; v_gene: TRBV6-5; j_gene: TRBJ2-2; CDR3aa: CASKGQGDTGELFF
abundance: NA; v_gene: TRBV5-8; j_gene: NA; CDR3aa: CASSPEGFSSYEQYF
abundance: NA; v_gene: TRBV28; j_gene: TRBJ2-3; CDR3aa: CASRNPPTDTQYF
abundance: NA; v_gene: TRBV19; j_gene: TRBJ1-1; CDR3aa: CASSIGPGTGLVTEAFF
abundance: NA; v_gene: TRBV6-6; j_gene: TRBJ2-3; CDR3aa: CASSYVRSSTDTQYF
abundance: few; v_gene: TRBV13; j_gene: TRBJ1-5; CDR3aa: CASSSRQGRQPQHF
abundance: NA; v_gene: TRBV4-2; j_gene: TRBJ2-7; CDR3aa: CASSPEDRTLSYEQYF
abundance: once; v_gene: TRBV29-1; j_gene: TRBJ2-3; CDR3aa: CSVERMTQYF
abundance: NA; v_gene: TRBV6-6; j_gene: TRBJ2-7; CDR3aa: CASSYPGTYSYEQYF
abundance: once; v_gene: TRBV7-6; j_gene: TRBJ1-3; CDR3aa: CASSLGVTGGHATIYF
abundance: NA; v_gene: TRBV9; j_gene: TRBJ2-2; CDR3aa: CASMRGADTGELFF
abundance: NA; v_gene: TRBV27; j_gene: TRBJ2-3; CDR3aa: CASSLGGQGTQYF
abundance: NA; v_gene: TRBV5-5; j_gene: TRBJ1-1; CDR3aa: CASSWGMAGEVGTEAFF
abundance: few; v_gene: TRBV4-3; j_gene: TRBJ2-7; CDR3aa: CASSQDLRGPGGEQYF
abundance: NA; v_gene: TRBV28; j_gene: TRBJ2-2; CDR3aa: CASQRSGGAGELFF
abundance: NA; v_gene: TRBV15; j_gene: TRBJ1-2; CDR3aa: CATSSYRENYGYTF
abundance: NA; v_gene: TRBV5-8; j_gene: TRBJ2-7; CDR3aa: CASSQSTSSYEQYF
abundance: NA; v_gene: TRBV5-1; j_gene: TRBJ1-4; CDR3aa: CASSGEHEKLFF
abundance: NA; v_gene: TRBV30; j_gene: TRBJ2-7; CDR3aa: CAWSVRVGARDYEQYF
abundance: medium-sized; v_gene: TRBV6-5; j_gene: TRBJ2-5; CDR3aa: CASSYILAGQETQYF
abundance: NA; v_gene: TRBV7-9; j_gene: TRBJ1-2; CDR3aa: CASSPSVDGYTF
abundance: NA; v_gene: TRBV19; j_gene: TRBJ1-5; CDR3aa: CASSPDHWTEHSNQPQHF
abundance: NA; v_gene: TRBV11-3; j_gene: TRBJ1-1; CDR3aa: CASSPGPGTEAFF
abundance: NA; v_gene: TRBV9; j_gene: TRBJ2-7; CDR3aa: CASSVAVGYEQYF
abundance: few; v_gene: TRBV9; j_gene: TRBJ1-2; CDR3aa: CASSVDSSYGYTF
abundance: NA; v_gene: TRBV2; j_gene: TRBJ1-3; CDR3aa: CASIGQALMGSGNTIYF
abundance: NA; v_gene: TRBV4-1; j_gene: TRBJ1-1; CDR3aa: CASSQVNRMNTEAFF
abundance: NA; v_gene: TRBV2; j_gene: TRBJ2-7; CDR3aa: CASLDHSEQYF
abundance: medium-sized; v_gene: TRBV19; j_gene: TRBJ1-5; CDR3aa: CASSIPSGPSQPQHF
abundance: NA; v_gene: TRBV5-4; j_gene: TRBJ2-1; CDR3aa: CASSLYQLSYNEQFF
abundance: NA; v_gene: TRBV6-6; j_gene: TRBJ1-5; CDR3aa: CASSYPGTWGDQPQHF
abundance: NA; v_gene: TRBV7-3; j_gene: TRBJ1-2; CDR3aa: CASSLEKGGYTF
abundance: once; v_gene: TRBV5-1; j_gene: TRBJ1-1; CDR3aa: CASSLEGVAYTEAFF
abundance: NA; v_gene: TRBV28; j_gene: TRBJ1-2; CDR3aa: CASSWPGQGAITVGYTF
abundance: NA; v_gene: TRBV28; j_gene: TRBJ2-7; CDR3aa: CASSRIDRGLGEQYF
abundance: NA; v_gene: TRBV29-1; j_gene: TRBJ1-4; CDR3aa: CSVDDRVGEKLFF
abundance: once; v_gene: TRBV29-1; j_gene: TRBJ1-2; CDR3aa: CSVEDREDYGYTF
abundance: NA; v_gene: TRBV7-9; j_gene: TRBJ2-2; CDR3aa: CASSLGLVAGELFF
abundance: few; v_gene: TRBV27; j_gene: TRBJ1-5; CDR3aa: CASSLSAQGPVTQHF
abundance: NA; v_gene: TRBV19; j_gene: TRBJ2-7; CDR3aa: CASSIGGATYEQYF
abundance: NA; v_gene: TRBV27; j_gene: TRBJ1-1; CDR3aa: CASSLLSQQNTEAFF
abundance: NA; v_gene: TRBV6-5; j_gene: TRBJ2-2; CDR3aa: CASSLQPPGDTGELFF
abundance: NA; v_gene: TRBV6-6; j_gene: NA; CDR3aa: CASSYSTPLYEQYF
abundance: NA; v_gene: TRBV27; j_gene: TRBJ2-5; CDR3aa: CASSPSSGGGETQYF
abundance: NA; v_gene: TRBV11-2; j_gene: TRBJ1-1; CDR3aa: CASSSPLDLNTEAFF
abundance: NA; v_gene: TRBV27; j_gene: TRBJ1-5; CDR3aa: CASSYQGLNQPQHF
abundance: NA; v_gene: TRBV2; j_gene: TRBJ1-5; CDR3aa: CASSARTGTLTYSNQPQHF
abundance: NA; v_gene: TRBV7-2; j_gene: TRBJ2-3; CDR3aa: CASSLNGGPHRGTDTQYF
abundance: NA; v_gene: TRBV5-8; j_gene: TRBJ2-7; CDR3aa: CASSLIRGQGPYEQYF
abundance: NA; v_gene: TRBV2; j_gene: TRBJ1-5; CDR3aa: CASSFRDRNQPQHF
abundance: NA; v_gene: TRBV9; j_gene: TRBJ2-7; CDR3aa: CASSVEGETYEQYF
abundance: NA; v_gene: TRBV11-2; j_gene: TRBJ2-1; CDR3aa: CASRDTSGRDRNEQFF
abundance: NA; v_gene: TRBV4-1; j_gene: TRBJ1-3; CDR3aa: CASSQDPSSGNTIYF
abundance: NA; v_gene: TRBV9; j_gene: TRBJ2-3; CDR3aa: CASSVALAGTDTQYF
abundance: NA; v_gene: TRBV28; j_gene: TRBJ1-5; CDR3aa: CASSFRGVDQPQHF